Given below is one T cell receptor beta chain in context. Its antigen remains unknown. Measured with immunoSEQ multiplex PCR; TCRdb has only the in-frame clones, and not every one. The data show approximately 45,000 clones, about 83% seen once. The sample comes from a study of radiation and T cells in renal cell carcinoma. As for the study in general: Nephrectomy followed 15 Gy stereotactic body radiation by 4 weeks. Whole-study results and caveats: No pretreatment tumor biopsies were available for baseline clonotypes.

Time point: baseline pretreatment blood. Regarding treatment: 15 Gy SBRT to primary tumor, nephrectomy 4 weeks later. This renal cell carcinoma was of the clear cell type. This CDR3 spans 14 amino acids. Trimming stripped 0 bases from V and 4 bases from J, with 10 bases between. Germline CDR1 and CDR2: KGHSH and LQKENI. The specimen comprised blood, sampled from a patient whose treatment included radiotherapy and nephrectomy. The TCR was taken from a woman in her sixties or seventies with renal cell carcinoma. This rearrangement joins TRBV18 to TRBJ2-7; no definite D call. CDR3 region: CASSPPGQPYEQYF. In nucleotides, the CDR3 is TGTGCCAGCTCACCACCGGGTCAGCCTTACGAGCAGTACTTC.